These T cell receptor beta chains were read from a single sample in a study of blood T cell repertoires in COVID-19. Sequencing used immunoSEQ multiplex PCR; TCRdb keeps in-frame clones, though not all of them. The table records about 250,000 clones, around 85% of them present only once. The sample taken for sequencing was peripheral blood. Receptors originate from an elderly man with acute or convalescent COVID-19. CDR3s include the opening cysteine and the closing phenylalanine or tryptophan. The D gene is left open where the match is weak. The listing skips clone size in some rows; elsewhere it reads once, few, many or a size class.

D gene	V gene	clone size	J gene	CDR3 DNA	CDR3 protein
TRBD1	TRBV11-2	.	TRBJ2-1	TGTGCCAGCAGCTTGAGGGACAGGATCTACAATGAGCAGTTCTTC	CASSLRDRIYNEQFF
TRBD1	TRBV6-4	.	TRBJ1-5	TGTGCCAGCAGTGACCTCCGGGACAGGGTCCATCAGCCCCAGCATTTT	CASSDLRDRVHQPQHF
.	TRBV12-5	.	TRBJ1-2	TGTGCTAGTGGCGCCTCCGGGACATCGAATCATGGCTACACCTTC	CASGASGTSNHGYTF
TRBD1	TRBV30	.	TRBJ2-5	TGTGCCTGGAGTGTAGGGGGCAGGGAGACCCAGTACTTC	CAWSVGGRETQYF
TRBD2	TRBV3-1/TRBV3-2	.	TRBJ2-7	TGTGCCAGCAGCCTCTCCCGGGACTACTCCTACGAGCAGTACTTC	CASSLSRDYSYEQYF
TRBD2	TRBV6-1	.	TRBJ2-1	TGTGCCAGCAGTGGTGGACTAGCGGGGGCGATTATCTCCTACAATGAGCAGTTCTTC	CASSGGLAGAIISYNEQFF
.	TRBV5-1	.	TRBJ2-2	TGCGCCAGCAGCTTTATGACAACGAACACCGGGGAGCTGTTTTTT	CASSFMTTNTGELFF
TRBD1	TRBV29-1	.	TRBJ1-1	TGCAGCGTTCGAACCGGGACAGGGAACACTGAAGCTTTCTTT	CSVRTGTGNTEAFF
TRBD1	TRBV2	.	TRBJ1-5	TGTGCCAGCAGTTCGGGACAGAGCTTCTATCAGCCCCAGCATTTT	CASSSGQSFYQPQHF
.	TRBV7-6	once	TRBJ2-1	TGTGCCAGCAGCTTAGCCTGGAGCCGGCGGCTCTATGAGCAGTTCTTC	CASSLAWSRRLYEQFF
TRBD1	TRBV4-2	.	TRBJ1-5	TGTGCCAGCAGCCAAGATCGGGAACAGGGGGTGGGAAATCAGCCCCAGCATTTT	CASSQDREQGVGNQPQHF
TRBD1	TRBV5-1	.	TRBJ1-2	TGCGCCAGCAGCTCTACCGGACAGGGCGGAGGCTACACCTTC	CASSSTGQGGGYTF
TRBD1	TRBV24-1	.	TRBJ1-2	TGTGCCACCTCCCGAGGGGGCGATGGCTACACCTTC	CATSRGGDGYTF
TRBD2	TRBV9	.	TRBJ2-3	TGTGCCAGCAGCGTAGGCGGGAGGGCCAAAGATACGCAGTATTTT	CASSVGGRAKDTQYF
.	TRBV23-1	.	TRBJ1-3	TGCGCCAGCAGTCAATTAGGCCGGAGCTCTGGAAACACCATATATTTT	CASSQLGRSSGNTIYF
.	TRBV18	few	TRBJ2-7	TGTGCCAGCTCACCCCACACGATCGCCTCCTACGAGCAGTACTTC	CASSPHTIASYEQYF
.	TRBV5-6	.	TRBJ1-2	TGTGCCAGCAGCTTGGGCCAGGCAACTTATGGCTACACCTTC	CASSLGQATYGYTF
TRBD1	TRBV5-3	once	TRBJ2-5	TGTGCCAGAAGCCGGGACAGGGGGCTGAAGACCCAGTACTTC	CARSRDRGLKTQYF
.	TRBV2	.	TRBJ2-5	TGTGCCAGCAGTGAAGTCCAGGGGCTGGAGACCCAGTACTTC	CASSEVQGLETQYF
.	TRBV3-1/TRBV3-2	.	TRBJ2-3	TGTGCCAGCAGCCAAGTCTTGGATACGCAGTATTTT	CASSQVLDTQYF
.	TRBV4-2	.	TRBJ1-2	TGTGCCAGCAGCCAAGATTGGCAGGGGATTTATGGCTACACCTTC	CASSQDWQGIYGYTF
.	TRBV11-3	once	TRBJ2-2	TGTGCCAGCAGCCTTTACTACACCGGGGAGCTGTTTTTT	CASSLYYTGELFF
.	TRBV7-9	.	TRBJ2-7	TGTGCCAGCAGCTTTTTACGGACACAGTACGAGCAGTACTTC	CASSFLRTQYEQYF